This TCR beta chain was observed in a study of shared clonotypes between healthy human individuals (dated by TCRdb to 2019 to 2021). A note on the overall study: The cohort included three men and a couple of women between 18 and 49 years of age. To estimate repertoire size and how much clonotypes are shared between individuals, the study performed deep sequencing of blood TCR repertoires from about five healthy adults. Libraries were prepared and TCR repertoires were sequenced by different laboratories using diverse techniques, in order to increase sequencing depth and limit assay-specific biases. Leukapheresis yielded between about 0.85 and 10 billion PBMCs per donor.

Points the paper makes about the study in general: Pairwise subsampling led to the expectation that sequencing depth would affect the degree of clonotype sharing among donors. Sampling was restricted to blood, and TCR repertoires in tissues likely differ from the TCR repertoires found in blood. Because the study included a small number of donors, the genetic and exposure-history diversity represented was limited.

As encoded in the germline V gene, CDR1 is KGHSH while CDR2 is LQKENI. From its cysteine to its phenylalanine, the CDR3 spans 16 amino acids. Only the CDR3 DNA is retained, 48 bases long and in frame from the first base. V and J are trimmed by 3 bases and 4 bases, and the gene matches miss 8 bases of the junction. The donors were healthy, HIV-negative adults with no recently reported acute infections or vaccinations. Every donor was a Caucasian adult residing in Nashville, Tennessee, USA. For unsorted samples, roughly 81 million PBMCs were counted and genomic DNA was extracted with the QIAamp DNA Blood Mini kit. Blood was obtained by leukapheresis, after which PBMCs were separated by Ficoll-Histopaque density gradient centrifugation and cryopreserved in liquid nitrogen vapor phase. With respect to this clone: This receptor's antigen is unknown. Within one base of it there is no much larger clone, and no base qualities were kept.

Using the deep immunoSEQ assay, TCR CDR3 regions were amplified from genomic DNA by multiplex PCR. Genomic DNA extracted from each cell subset was distributed evenly over all wells of several immunoSEQ 96-well plates, and each plate served as one replicate. For unsorted PBMC, roughly 330 ng genomic DNA, equal to roughly 32,000 T cell genomes, was loaded into each replicate PCR. Ten immunoSEQ deep assay plates were used to sequence the unsorted PBMC genomic DNA. Purified libraries were quantified with a Qubit 3.0 fluorometer, sized on a Bioanalyzer 2100, and re-quantified with the KAPA Library Quantification kit. Each immunoSEQ 96-well plate was sequenced on its own single-read 150-cycle Illumina NextSeq 550 flow cell. In the authors' own workflow: Because the immunoSEQ output held only junctional sequences and lacked quality scores, the filtering could not match the filtering applied to full-length reads. To assign V/J genes and CDR3, sequences were annotated against IMGT germline references using PyIR, a Python wrapper for IgBLAST v1.9. Reads with weak V/J assignments (E-value above 1e-6), missing CDR3, stop codons, out-of-frame junctions, or ambiguous translated residues were removed. V3J clonotypes were defined as sequences sharing the same inferred V gene, J gene, and CDR3 amino acid sequence. Percentage overlap between repertoires was computed as shared unique clonotypes divided by the size of the smaller repertoire. Repertoire richness was assessed with RTK rarefaction, the Chao1 estimator, and Recon v2.1 estimates of unobserved clonotypes. This immuneACCESS table, as held by TCRdb, lists in-frame sequences with V and J called but not all clones. Of the missing ones, under half trace to an unresolved V gene in checked studies; the others have no known cause. From that table come the V and J calls and clone size; the DNA was used to work out D and trimming. For this sample the table gives about 490,000 clones, of which less than 80% were detected only once. More than 10% of the sample lies in the top ten.

The rearranged segments are TRBV18 and TRBJ1-2, with 10 central nucleotides matching TRBD1. The sequencing sample was made of PBMCs. This TCR was recovered from a middle-aged woman in good health. Some clones in this sample may be carry-over from other donors' samples. The CDR3 here reads CASSPGQGDEGYGYTF. The sequence in DNA is TGTGCCAGCTCACCCGGACAGGGGGATGAGGGCTATGGCTACACCTTC.